This T cell receptor beta chain was identified during a study of blood T cell repertoires in COVID-19. The overall study: Nucleic acid was either cDNA or gDNA, and it came from T cells, B-cell-depleted T cells, or PBMCs.

How the authors handled the data: It was from reference gene primer amplification that nucleated cell counts were estimated. Data came from immunoSEQ multiplex PCR; TCRdb stores just in-frame clones and leaves some out. The DNA was the basis for D and trimming; V, J and clone size are from that table. The sample shows about 250,000 clones, roughly 87% of them seen only once. Participants came from around 25 US areas, aged roughly 18 to 100 years. CDR1 and CDR2 (germline): MDHEN, SYDVKM. Between the trimmed V and J ends, which lost 4 bases and 11 bases, there was a span of 15 bases. There are 14 residues in the CDR3.

This receptor was taken from a woman in her thirties with acute COVID-19. The chain recombines TRBV28 with TRBJ1-6, with D perhaps matching TRBD1 (5 bases). Sequencing was carried out using PBMCs or T cells enriched from blood (not recorded which). The CDR3 nucleotides read TGTGCCAGCAGTTCGACGAGACAGCTAGCACCCCTCCACTTT. Protein sequence: CASSSTRQLAPLHF.